Below, 15 T cell receptor beta chains from the same sample are listed, as sequenced in a study of T-cell reconstitution after alpha-beta-depleted transplantation in children. A library of TCRbeta sequences, prepared with unique molecular identifiers, was generated. TCRdb re-analysed the PCR reads in MiXCR, keeping a single row per CDR3 protein. The repertoire consists of 210,000 or so distinct CDR3 sequences, with under 9.5% occurring once and the leading ten covering 5% to 7%. Specimen: PBMCs from the stem cell graft donor, collected from the stem cell graft. Source of these receptors: a human donor who donated a stem cell graft to a child with acute lymphoblastic leukemia.

The rearrangement uses TRBV12-3 or TRBV12-4 and TRBJ1-2; 11 nucleotides line up with TRBD1. The CDR3 is 14 amino acids. With V trimmed by 5 bases and J by 7 bases, 6 bases remained unmatched. CDR3 in amino acids: CASSGQGARPGYTF. As DNA, the CDR3 is TGTGCCAGCAGTGGACAGGGGGCGCGTCCTGGCTACACCTTC.

The chain combines TRBV11-2 with TRBJ2-1; no clear D. The CDR3 extends over 15 amino acids. Germline loops: CDR1 SGHAT, CDR2 FQNNGV. The V end lost 0 bases, the J end lost 8 bases, and 14 bases lay between the germline ends. The CDR3 region has the DNA TGTGCCAGCAGCTTAGATCCCCTCCCGAGCTATGAGCAGTTCTTC. Translated: CASSLDPLPSYEQFF. The full variable domain, in which reference TRBV11-2 and TRBJ2-1 provide the parts outside the CDR3, is EAGVAQSPRYKIIEKRQSVAFWCNPISGHATLYWYQQILGQGPKLLIQFQNNGVVDDSQLPKDRFSAERLKGVDSTLKIQPAKLEDSAVYLCASSLDPLPSYEQFFGPGTRLTVL.

This clonotype has just a few counts. The chain combines TRBV29-1 with TRBJ1-2; the D gene is possibly TRBD1 (5 bases). V was clipped by 7 bases and J by 4 bases, with 13 bases between them. Looked up from germline, CDR1 is SQVTM and CDR2 is ANQGSEA. The length of the CDR3 is 12 residues. The CDR3 nucleotides are TGCAGCGCTGACGAAGGGACCTATGGCTACACCTTC. Encoded protein: CSADEGTYGYTF.

The CDR3 region is CASSLMGSEELEQYF. The CDR3 DNA reads as TGCGCCAGCAGCTTGATGGGATCTGAAGAATTAGAGCAGTACTTC. The rearrangement joins TRBV5-1 to TRBJ2-7; D ambiguous. This CDR3 is 15 amino acids long. Germline V lookup: CDR1 SGHRS, CDR2 YFSETQ. V lost 1 base to trimming and J lost 7 bases, with 18 bases between them.

This clonotype has ten or more counts. The CDR3 DNA reads TGCAGCGTTGACCCAAAGGGGAGGGATGGCTACACCTTC. This translates into CSVDPKGRDGYTF. J is TRBJ1-2 and V is TRBV29-1; the D gene is possibly TRBD1 (5 bases). CDR1 SQVTM and CDR2 ANQGSEA come from the germline V gene. V lost 3 bases and J 6 bases, leaving 14 bases between the germline ends. This CDR3 spans 13 amino acids.

This chain links TRBV10-3 with TRBJ1-5; 8 bases fit TRBD1. With 11 bases clipped from V and 9 bases from J, the junction kept 15 bases outside the gene matches. Germline V gene data show CDR1 as ENHRY and CDR2 as SYGVKD. The CDR3 spans 14 residues. The CDR3 loop reads CAVDSGTGEGPQHF. In DNA form, the CDR3 reads TGTGCCGTCGATTCCGGGACAGGCGAAGGGCCCCAGCATTTT.

The rearrangement uses TRBV19 and TRBJ2-2; D is ambiguous. Germline-derived CDR1 and CDR2 are LNHDA and SQIVND (reference sequence). With 10 bases removed from V and 1 base from J, the gap between germline ends came to 10 bases. The CDR3 is 13 residues long. The CDR3 nucleotides are TGTGCCACCCCTTTTAGGAACACCGGGGAGCTGTTTTTT. Translated: CATPFRNTGELFF.

This clonotype was seen at least ten times. The rearrangement links TRBV4-1 to TRBJ1-1; D possibly corresponds to TRBD1 (5 bases). V lost 4 bases to trimming and J lost 8 bases, with 17 bases between them. CDR1 and CDR2 from the germline V gene are MGHRA and YSYEKL. This CDR3 is 14 amino acids long. Here the CDR3 DNA reads TGCGCCAGCAGCCCCATACTCCGGGACCGCGAAGCTTTCTTT. Amino acids: CASSPILRDREAFF.

At least ten counts were recorded for this clonotype. The chain links TRBV6-6 to TRBJ2-7; no reliable D call. Trimming took 6 bases from V and 2 from J, leaving 8 bases between them. CDR1 MNHNY and CDR2 SVGAGI come from the germline V gene (reference sequence). This CDR3 has 12 amino acids. The CDR3 here is CASSPGAYEQYF. The CDR3 nucleotides read TGTGCCAGCAGCCCAGGAGCCTACGAGCAGTACTTC.

This clonotype was detected ten times or more. The V call is TRBV4-2, the J call TRBJ2-5; 9 nucleotides match TRBD1. The length of the CDR3 is 18 residues. Germline assignment: CDR1 LGHNA and CDR2 YNFKEQ. V was pared by 4 bases and J by 5 bases, with 17 bases of the junction left unmatched. CDR3 amino acids: CASSRLHRDRVVSETQYF. In DNA form, the CDR3 reads TGTGCCAGCAGCCGATTGCATCGGGACAGGGTGGTTAGCGAGACCCAGTACTTC.

In nucleotides, the CDR3 is TGTGCCAGCAGTTTTCGCAACCCGACGGGACAGCATGAAAAACTGTTTTTT. It is translated as CASSFRNPTGQHEKLFF. This chain uses TRBV27 with TRBJ1-4, with 7 bases matching TRBD1. The CDR3 runs 17 residues. Germline V gene data show CDR1 as MNHEY and CDR2 as SMNVEV (reference sequence). The J segment lost 6 bases and the V segment lost 3 bases, leaving 13 bases of the junction unmatched.

The J gene is TRBJ2-1, the V gene TRBV20-1; 12 nucleotides line up with TRBD2. J gave up 6 bases and V 6 bases, and 12 bases lay outside the gene matches. Germline V gene lookup returns CDR1 DFQATT and CDR2 SNEGSKA (reference sequence). The CDR3 length is 16 residues. The DNA of the CDR3 is TGCAGTGCCAAACCTAGCGGGGGGGCTTTTGGCAATGAGCAGTTCTTC. This sequence encodes CSAKPSGGAFGNEQFF.

The sample holds a few counts of this clonotype. V gene TRBV7-2 combines with J gene TRBJ2-5, with a possible D match to TRBD1 (6 bases). The CDR3 has 13 residues. Trimming shortened V by 4 bases and J by 2 bases, and 8 bases separated the two germline ends. Germline CDR1 reads SGHTA; CDR2 reads FQGNSA. The DNA of the CDR3 is TGTGCCAGCAGCTGGACAGAGCAAGAGACCCAGTACTTC. This gives the protein CASSWTEQETQYF.

This clonotype was counted only a few times. V usage is TRBV12-3 or TRBV12-4 and J usage is TRBJ1-1; D unresolved. The V gene lost 2 bases and the J gene lost 6 bases, with 4 bases spanning the gap. The length of the CDR3 is 11 residues. This chain's CDR3 is CASSLLSEAFF. The CDR3 coding sequence is TGTGCCAGCAGTTTATTGTCTGAAGCTTTCTTT.

The chain joins TRBV19 to TRBJ1-1; D is possibly TRBD1 (5 bases). This CDR3 is built from 16 residues. CDR1 and CDR2 (germline): LNHDA, SQIVND (reference sequence). The germline V and J ends were trimmed by 3 bases and 4 bases, with 18 bases remaining between them. The CDR3 region is CASSMDAGGGPTEAFF. The DNA of the CDR3 is TGTGCCAGTAGTATGGATGCGGGGGGAGGCCCCACTGAAGCTTTCTTT.